This T cell receptor (beta chain) was observed in a study of human T cells and chemical hapten exposure. On the study more broadly: Patients had diphenylcyclopropenone applied to the scalp weekly throughout the approximately 25-week study.

V shed 4 bases, J shed 8 bases, and the junction held 4 bases outside the gene matches. The germline gives CDR1 MNHNS, CDR2 SASEGT. The CDR3 is made up of 14 amino acids. Stated time point: pre-sensitization, week 0. Regarding treatment: therapeutic diphenylcyclopropenone sensitization with weekly scalp DPC. Patches went on only after blood had been drawn each time. This clonotype was observed a few times. Using its own MiXCR run on the RACE reads, TCRdb lists one record per CDR3 protein. This sample carries 200,000 to 300,000 distinct CDR3 sequences, 7.5% to 9% of them seen once, and the ten largest clones take 2.3%.

The source of this sequence is a woman in her thirties or forties with alopecia areata. Some clones in this sample may be carry-over from other donors' samples. This sample comprised whole blood, obtained in connection with sensitization to the hapten diphenylcyclopropenone (DPC). The chain links TRBV6-1 to TRBJ2-4, with 11 bases matching TRBD2. CDR3 nucleotides: TGTGCCAGCAGTGCCATTAGCGGGAGGGACATTCAGTACTTC. This sequence encodes CASSAISGRDIQYF.